A selection of T cell receptor beta chains follows, all from one sample in a study of T-cell memory formation after mild COVID-19. TCRdb used MiXCR to reprocess the 5' RACE reads, holding one entry per CDR3 protein. The sample consists of hundreds of thousands of distinct CDR3 sequences, around 27% of them appearing once. Sample: PBMCs or a T cell subset sorted from them (not recorded which). These receptors came from an adult woman who had mild COVID-19 (a few samples of this study predate the infection). Cell type and time point are not known. The CDR3 runs from the conserved cysteine through the conserved F or W. A D gene is named only where the DNA matches it firmly. Clone size is shown for a subset of rows, as once, few, many or a class of expanded clone.

v_call,clone_size,d_call,j_call,cdr3_aa,cdr3_nt
TRBV12-3/TRBV12-4,NA,NA,TRBJ2-5,CASSSPDSFQETQYF,TGTGCCAGCAGTTCCCCGGACAGCTTCCAAGAGACCCAGTACTTC
TRBV3-1,few,NA,TRBJ2-6,CASSRDLSGANVLTF,TGTGCCAGCAGCCGGGACCTCTCTGGGGCCAACGTCCTGACTTTC
TRBV11-2,NA,NA,TRBJ1-1,CASSLDMVGNTEAFF,TGTGCCAGCAGCTTAGATATGGTTGGAAACACTGAAGCTTTCTTT
TRBV9,NA,TRBD2,TRBJ2-1,CASSVGLAGGGEQFF,TGTGCCAGCAGCGTGGGACTAGCGGGGGGAGGTGAGCAGTTCTTC
TRBV3-1,few,NA,TRBJ2-2,CASSHRGRTGELFF,TGTGCCAGCAGCCACAGGGGCAGGACCGGGGAGCTGTTTTTT
TRBV5-1,many,TRBD2,TRBJ2-5,CASSLGPAGVLETQYF,TGCGCCAGCAGCTTGGGACCAGCGGGAGTGTTAGAGACCCAGTACTTC
TRBV20-1,NA,TRBD1,TRBJ1-4,CSARADRGQLNEKLFF,TGCAGTGCTAGAGCGGACAGGGGACAACTGAATGAAAAACTGTTTTTT
TRBV24-1,NA,NA,TRBJ1-1,CATSDSGQPNTEAFF,TGTGCCACCAGTGACTCAGGACAGCCGAACACTGAAGCTTTCTTT
TRBV3-1,NA,TRBD1,TRBJ1-2,CASSQRTGYGYTF,TGTGCCAGCAGCCAGCGGACAGGGTATGGCTACACCTTC
TRBV5-1,few,TRBD2,TRBJ2-7,CASSSSGGHTYEQYF,TGCGCCAGCAGCTCGAGCGGGGGGCACACCTACGAGCAGTACTTC
TRBV12-3/TRBV12-4,many,NA,TRBJ2-7,CASSYGRTYEQYF,TGTGCCAGCAGTTATGGACGGACTTACGAGCAGTACTTC